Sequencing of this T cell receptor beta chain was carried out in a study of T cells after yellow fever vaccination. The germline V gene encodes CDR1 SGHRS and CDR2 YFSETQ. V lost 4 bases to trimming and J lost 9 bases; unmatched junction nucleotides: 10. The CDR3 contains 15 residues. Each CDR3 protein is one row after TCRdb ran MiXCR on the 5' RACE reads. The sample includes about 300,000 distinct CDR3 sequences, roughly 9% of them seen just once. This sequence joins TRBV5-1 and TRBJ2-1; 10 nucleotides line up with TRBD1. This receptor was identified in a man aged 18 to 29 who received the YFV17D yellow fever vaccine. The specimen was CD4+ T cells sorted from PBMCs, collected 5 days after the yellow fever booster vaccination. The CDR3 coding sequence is TGCGCCAGCAGCACCGTCCGGGACAGGGGCGGTGAGCAGTTCTTC. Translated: CASSTVRDRGGEQFF. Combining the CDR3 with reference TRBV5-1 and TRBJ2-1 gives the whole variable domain KAGVTQTPRYLIKTRGQQVTLSCSPISGHRSVSWYQQTPGQGLQFLFEYFSETQRNKGNFPGRFSGRQFSNSRSEMNVSTLELGDSALYLCASSTVRDRGGEQFFGPGTRLTVL.